These 27 T cell receptor beta chains were all obtained from the same sample, sequenced in a study of CD8 T cells in Susac syndrome. The authors reverse transcribed 0.5 to 1 ug RNA with random hexamers. TCRdb itself ran the immunoSEQ multiplex PCR reads through MiXCR, one entry per CDR3 protein. Of about 180,000 distinct CDR3 sequences listed, roughly 95% are singletons. Source material: CD8+ T cells from PBMCs. These receptors originate from a human donor with multiple sclerosis.

The chain carries TRBV3-1 and TRBJ2-7, with D possibly being TRBD2 (6 bases). The CDR3 is made up of 14 amino acids. Per the germline V gene, CDR1 is LGHDT and CDR2 is YNNKEL (reference sequence). V was trimmed by 2 bases and J by 2 bases, leaving 10 bases between them. The CDR3 nucleotides read TGTGCCAGCAGCCAAAGGGACTCAACCTACGAGCAGTACTTC. It codes for CASSQRDSTYEQYF.

This chain joins TRBV12-3 or TRBV12-4 and TRBJ2-7; 8 positions agree with TRBD2. This CDR3 has 14 amino acids. Trimming at V came to 8 bases and at J to 0 bases, leaving 6 bases not matched to a gene. This CDR3 is CASCRGGSSYEQYF. The CDR3 bases are TGTGCCAGCTGTCGGGGGGGGAGCTCCTACGAGCAGTACTTC.

The gene calls are TRBV15 and TRBJ1-2; possibly TRBD1 for D (5 bases). The CDR3 runs to 18 residues. V was shortened by 3 bases and J by 4 bases, with 24 bases between the two germline ends. Germline V gene sequence: CDR1 LNHNV, CDR2 YYDKDF (reference sequence). This CDR3 reads CATSRVQVSSVVGYGYTF. The CDR3, as DNA: TGTGCCACCAGCAGGGTACAGGTCTCATCCGTCGTCGGCTATGGCTACACCTTC.

The J gene is TRBJ2-2, the V gene TRBV29-1, with D maybe TRBD2 (5 bases). The CDR3 totals 16 residues. Germline V lookup: CDR1 SQVTM, CDR2 ANQGSEA. The V end lost 6 bases, the J end lost 4 bases, and 21 bases lay between the germline ends. The CDR3, as DNA: TGCAGCGTGACATCACCGGGTCGTGGACTCACCGGGGAGCTGTTTTTT. Protein: CSVTSPGRGLTGELFF.

The J gene is TRBJ2-4, the V gene TRBV5-1; no clear D gene. Germline CDR1 reads SGHRS; CDR2 reads YFSETQ. Trimming cost V 2 bases and J 6 bases, with 12 bases left between them. The CDR3 totals 14 residues. The CDR3 reads CASSFELDSNIQYF. CDR3 DNA: TGCGCCAGCAGCTTTGAGCTAGACTCAAACATTCAGTACTTC.

This clonotype has only one observation. This rearrangement joins TRBV13 to TRBJ2-7; D not resolved. Germline assignment: CDR1 PRHDT and CDR2 FYEKMQ (reference sequence). This CDR3 spans 11 amino acids. CDR3 DNA: TGTGTTCGGAGCTTGGACTACGAGCAGTACTTC. Translating it yields CVRSLDYEQYF.

This clonotype was counted once. The rearrangement joins TRBV11-2 to TRBJ2-7; D is ambiguous. CDR1 SGHAT and CDR2 FQNNGV come from the germline V gene. The CDR3 loop spans 14 amino acids. V lost 5 bases to trimming and J lost 6 bases, with 17 bases between them. CDR3: CASSPEIVVAEQYF. The CDR3 coding sequence is TGTGCCAGCAGCCCAGAAATCGTCGTAGCCGAGCAGTACTTC.

The rearrangement links TRBV27 to TRBJ2-5, with D hard to call. The CDR3 has 14 residues. Trimming pared 3 bases from V and 2 bases from J, leaving 10 bases between. Germline CDR1 and CDR2: MNHEY and SMNVEV (reference sequence). The CDR3 DNA reads TGTGCCAGCAGTTTTAACGGGCAGCAAGAGACCCAGTACTTC. Translated: CASSFNGQQETQYF.

This chain joins TRBV20-1 and TRBJ2-5; a weak D match, TRBD2 (6 bases). The V gene lost 6 bases and the J gene lost 1 base, with 18 bases spanning the gap. Germline values: CDR1 DFQATT, CDR2 SNEGSKA (reference sequence). This CDR3 is built from 15 residues. The CDR3 loop reads CSAPPRLDPQETQYF. The CDR3 nucleotides read TGCAGTGCCCCACCGAGACTAGACCCCCAAGAGACCCAGTACTTC.

The chain combines TRBV29-1 with TRBJ1-1; TRBD1 aligns across 7 bases. With V trimmed by 3 bases and J by 1 base, 5 bases remained unmatched. This CDR3 has 14 amino acids. Germline V lookup: CDR1 SQVTM, CDR2 ANQGSEA. The CDR3 region has the DNA TGCAGCGTTGAGGGGACAGACCAGAACACTGAAGCTTTCTTT. Translated: CSVEGTDQNTEAFF.

J is TRBJ2-7 and V is TRBV7-9; perhaps TRBD1 as D (5 bases). The V end lost 5 bases, the J end lost 2 bases, and 10 bases lay between the germline ends. CDR1 is SEHNR, CDR2 FQNEAQ, per germline (reference sequence). The CDR3 is 13 amino acids. CDR3 sequence: CASSGATAYEQYF. The DNA for the CDR3 is TGTGCCAGCAGCGGGGCGACAGCCTACGAGCAGTACTTC.

The chain combines TRBV15 with TRBJ2-7; D not certain. The V gene's germline CDR1 is LNHNV and CDR2 YYDKDF (reference sequence). The CDR3 extends over 12 amino acids. Trimming pared 9 bases from V and 2 bases from J, leaving 11 bases between. CDR3 loop: CATGEGTYEQYF. As DNA, the CDR3 is TGTGCCACGGGCGAAGGGACCTACGAGCAGTACTTC. The variable domain in full, with the rest retrieved from reference TRBV15 and TRBJ2-7, is DAMVIQNPRYQVTQFGKPVTLSCSQTLNHNVMYWYQQKSSQAPKLLFHYYDKDFNNEADTPDNFQSRRPNTSFCFLDIRSPGLGDTAMYLCATGEGTYEQYFGPGTRLTVT.

V usage is TRBV28 and J usage is TRBJ2-1, with D possibly being TRBD1 or TRBD2 (6 bases each). Looked up from germline, CDR1 is MDHEN and CDR2 is SYDVKM. CDR3 length: 17 amino acids. The germline V and J ends were trimmed by 3 bases and 5 bases, with 20 bases remaining between them. The CDR3 region is CASSFFSRGAVHNEQFF. In DNA, the CDR3 is TGTGCCAGCAGTTTCTTCTCAAGGGGGGCCGTGCACAATGAGCAGTTCTTC.

This clonotype was counted once. V is TRBV20-1 and J is TRBJ2-1; 8 positions match TRBD2. In germline, CDR1 is DFQATT, CDR2 SNEGSKA (reference sequence). This CDR3 comprises 15 residues. The trim removed 0 bases at V and 4 bases at J, leaving 5 bases unmatched. The CDR3 nucleotides are TGCAGTGCTAGAGATCTGTCTAGCGGGTACAATGAGCAGTTCTTC. Protein: CSARDLSSGYNEQFF.

The chain couples TRBV2 to TRBJ1-2, with D unclear. Germline values: CDR1 SNHLY, CDR2 FYNNEI. The CDR3 extends over 13 amino acids. V gave up 8 bases and J gave up 0 bases, with 10 bases separating them. CDR3 coding DNA: TGTGCCAGCGGAGGCAGACCTAACTATGGCTACACCTTC. This gives the protein CASGGRPNYGYTF.

This clonotype was seen more than once but under ten times. The genes are TRBV29-1 and TRBJ2-1; TRBD1 aligns across 11 bases. The CDR3 loop spans 12 amino acids. Germline V CDR1 and CDR2: SQVTM, ANQGSEA. The CDR3 loop reads CSTGTGGNEQFF. DNA for the CDR3: TGCTCTACCGGGACAGGGGGCAATGAGCAGTTCTTC.

J is TRBJ2-5 and V is TRBV15; 7 bases align to TRBD1. Trimming removed 4 bases from V and 5 bases from J; junction bases left unmatched: 10. Germline lookup yields CDR1 LNHNV and CDR2 YYDKDF (reference sequence). This CDR3 comprises 15 residues. In DNA, the CDR3 is TGTGCCACCAGCACCCCAGACAGGGTGGGCGAGACCCAGTACTTC. This gives the protein CATSTPDRVGETQYF.

The rearrangement links TRBV10-3 to TRBJ1-1, with unresolved D. The CDR3 has 15 amino acids. Germline V CDR1 and CDR2: ENHRY, SYGVKD. Trimming shortened V by 6 bases and J by 1 base, and 15 bases separated the two germline ends. Here the CDR3 reads CAISNQDGGNTEAFF. The CDR3 coding sequence is TGTGCCATCAGCAACCAGGACGGTGGGAACACTGAAGCTTTCTTT.

The chain is built from TRBV12-3 or TRBV12-4 and TRBJ1-1, with D maybe TRBD1 (6 bases). The CDR3 is made up of 17 amino acids. Trimming shortened V by 6 bases and J by 2 bases, and 22 bases separated the two germline ends. In DNA form, the CDR3 reads TGTGCCAGCAGCCTGGTTCCCCTCGGGGGGGCTAACACTGAAGCTTTCTTT. Its translation is CASSLVPLGGANTEAFF.

V and J are TRBV6-5 and TRBJ2-7; the D is unclear. The CDR3 is 14 residues long. Germline CDR1 MNHEY, CDR2 SVGAGI. The ends were cut back, 6 bases at V and 0 bases at J, with 12 bases in the middle. Written as DNA, the CDR3 is TGTGCCAGCAGCGATGGACCCACCTCCTACGAGCAGTACTTC. Translating it yields CASSDGPTSYEQYF.

J is TRBJ2-3 and V is TRBV13; no definite D call. Germline CDR1 and CDR2: PRHDT and FYEKMQ (reference sequence). This CDR3 region has 14 residues. Trimming stripped 2 bases from V and 1 base from J, with 7 bases between. The CDR3 here is CASSLFDGTDTQYF. CDR3 in DNA: TGTGCCAGCAGCTTATTTGATGGCACAGATACGCAGTATTTT.

The chain uses TRBV5-4 and TRBJ2-7, with 10 nucleotides matching TRBD2. J was trimmed by 5 bases and V by 3 bases; bases with no gene match: 5. CDR1 and CDR2 from the germline V gene are SGHNT and YYREEE (reference sequence). The CDR3 extends over 14 amino acids. The CDR3 region is CASSSGTSVNEQYF. The CDR3 DNA is TGTGCCAGCAGCTCGGGGACTAGCGTTAACGAGCAGTACTTC.

The chain recombines TRBV9 with TRBJ2-1; 10 bases align to TRBD1. Germline V gene sequence: CDR1 SGDLS, CDR2 YYNGEE. J lost 5 bases, V lost 4 bases, and 6 bases had no gene match. The CDR3 length is 15 residues. The CDR3 DNA is TGTGCCAGCAGCACGGGGACAGGGGACCACAATGAGCAGTTCTTC. This gives the protein CASSTGTGDHNEQFF.

V is TRBV15 and J is TRBJ2-2; no clear D gene. Germline-derived CDR1 and CDR2 are LNHNV and YYDKDF (reference sequence). V was clipped by 5 bases and J by 7 bases, with 11 bases between them. The CDR3 length is 13 residues. The CDR3 protein is CATSHSRIGELFF. The CDR3 DNA reads as TGTGCCACCAGCCACTCGCGTATCGGGGAGCTGTTTTTT.

The rearrangement uses TRBV7-9 and TRBJ2-5, with 16 positions matching TRBD2. Per germline, CDR1 SEHNR and CDR2 FQNEAQ (reference sequence). Germline trimming cut 5 bases from V and 5 bases from J; bases unmatched to any gene: 11. The CDR3 has 18 residues. The CDR3 reads CASSLPTGTSGGVETQYF. The CDR3 region has the DNA TGTGCCAGCAGCCTCCCTACCGGGACTAGCGGGGGGGTCGAGACCCAGTACTTC.

The chain employs TRBV29-1 and TRBJ2-7; tentatively, D is TRBD1 or TRBD2 (7 bases each). The CDR3 spans 12 residues. V lost 5 bases and J 6 bases, leaving 14 bases between the germline ends. Germline V gives CDR1 SQVTM, CDR2 ANQGSEA. DNA for the CDR3: TGCAGCGTTATGGGACAGCGGGGCGAGCAGTACTTC. Its translation is CSVMGQRGEQYF.

A few counts support this clonotype. This chain connects TRBV27 to TRBJ1-1; D is undetermined. Germline-derived CDR1 and CDR2 are MNHEY and SMNVEV (reference sequence). Trimming cost V 0 bases and J 1 base, with 3 bases left between them. This CDR3 contains 13 residues. CDR3 bases: TGTGCCAGCAGTTTATCTGAGAACACTGAAGCTTTCTTT. Translated: CASSLSENTEAFF.